The entry below gives a single TCR beta chain sequence along with its context. Its antigen is as yet unknown. This record belongs to a study of T cells in Graves' hyperthyroidism and ophthalmopathy. In the study overall: Staff took peripheral blood when the initial diagnosis was made, before any treatment began.

Study outcomes and limitations: Separation of ophthalmopathy from stable hyperthyroidism was achieved by a 13 V-J model.

This sample holds PBMCs from 10 ml fresh peripheral blood. What was amplified from RNA transcripts were TCR beta CDR3 regions. Researchers ran a first-round RT-PCR on the TCR CDR3 using the HTBI primer set. TCRdb ran MiXCR on the multiplex PCR reads and lists one entry per CDR3 protein. The sample yields 35,000 to 40,000 distinct CDR3 sequences, less than 50% seen once. Germline V gene sequence: CDR1 SEHNR, CDR2 FQNEAQ (reference sequence). With 5 bases removed from V and 0 bases from J, the gap between germline ends came to 4 bases. This CDR3 is built from 12 residues. The source is a woman in her 50s with Graves' hyperthyroidism that later progressed to Graves' ophthalmopathy. This rearrangement joins TRBV7-9 to TRBJ2-5; D is ambiguous. Sequenced sample: blood. Written as DNA, the CDR3 is TGTGCCAGCAGCCTCTACCAAGAGACCCAGTACTTC. Translated, it gives CASSLYQETQYF. Based on the CDR3 plus reference TRBV7-9 and TRBJ2-5, the full variable domain is DTGVSQNPRHKITKRGQNVTFRCDPISEHNRLYWYRQTLGQGPEFLTYFQNEAQLEKSRLLSDRFSAERPKGSFSTLEIQRTEQGDSAMYLCASSLYQETQYFGPGTRLLVL.